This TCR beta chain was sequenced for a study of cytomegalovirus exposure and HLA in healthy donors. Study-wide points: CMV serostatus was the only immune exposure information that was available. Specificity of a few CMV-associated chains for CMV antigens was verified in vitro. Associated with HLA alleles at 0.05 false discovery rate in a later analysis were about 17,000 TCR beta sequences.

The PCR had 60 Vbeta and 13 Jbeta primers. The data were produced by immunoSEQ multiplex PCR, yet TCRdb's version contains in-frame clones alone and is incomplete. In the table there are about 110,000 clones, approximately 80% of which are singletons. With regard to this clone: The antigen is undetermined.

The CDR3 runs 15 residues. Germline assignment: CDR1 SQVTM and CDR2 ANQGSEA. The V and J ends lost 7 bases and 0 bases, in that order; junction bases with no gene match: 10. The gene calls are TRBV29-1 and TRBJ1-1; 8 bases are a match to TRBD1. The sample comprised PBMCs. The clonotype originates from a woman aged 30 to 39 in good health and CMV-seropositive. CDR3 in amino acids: CSATTGTGMNTEAFF. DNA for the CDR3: TGCAGCGCGACTACCGGGACAGGCATGAACACTGAAGCTTTCTTT.